This T cell receptor (beta chain) derives from a study of PD-1 blockade in mismatch repair-deficient tumors. Across the study: Patients had about a dozen mismatch repair-deficient cancer types and were previously treated and progressing.

The CDR3 sequence is 15 residues long. Germline CDR1 is SGDLS and CDR2 is YYNGEE. V lost 0 bases to trimming and J lost 0 bases, with 7 bases between them. General study points: Tumor-resident clones, often absent from pretreatment blood, expanded after pembrolizumab and then contracted.

A word on this clone: Its antigen is as yet unknown.

Every patient had mismatch repair deficiency by PCR or immunohistochemistry. TCRdb's table, derived via immunoSEQ multiplex PCR, lists solely in-frame clones and lacks some. Altogether some 84,000 clones are present, over 75% being singletons, with the ten largest covering more than 2.5%. V is TRBV9 and J is TRBJ1-3, with unresolved D. The sample was peripheral blood, taken 12 weeks after starting pembrolizumab. The receptor was derived from an adult with mismatch repair-deficient cancer. The CDR3 sequence is CASSVESASGNTIYF. The CDR3 nucleotides are TGTGCCAGCAGCGTAGAGTCAGCCTCTGGAAACACCATATATTTT.